This TCR beta chain was documented in a study of T cell changes during pregnancy in multiple sclerosis. This clone appeared a single time. The CDR3 spans 13 residues. The germline V and J ends were trimmed by 6 bases and 5 bases, with 11 bases remaining between them. Germline loops: CDR1 LNHDA, CDR2 SQIVND (reference sequence). Only in-frame clones appear in the TCRdb table, and some are missing; sequencing was by immunoSEQ multiplex PCR. The sample yields about 59,000 clones, approximately 87% seen once. This TCR was sampled from a human donor whose cells served as feeder cells for cultures in a pregnancy study. Sequenced input: peripheral blood from another person, used as feeder cells. The chain has TRBV19 and TRBJ1-5, with D possibly being TRBD1 (6 bases). CDR3 DNA sequence: TGTGCCAGTAGCCCAAGGGGGGATCAGCCCCAGCATTTT. Translating it yields CASSPRGDQPQHF.